This record covers a single T cell receptor beta chain. Its target is unknown. Here the CDR3 omits its conserved ending phenylalanine or tryptophan, so a read error is the likely source. The DNA is left out, because the CDR3 cannot be placed on it with certainty; the CDR3 is given as TCRdb lists it. The sample is drawn from a study of T cells in Graves' hyperthyroidism and ophthalmopathy. Study-level points and caveats: Blood also held most thyroid clonotypes expanded beyond 0.001.

Germline CDR1 is DFQATT and CDR2 is SNEGSKA (reference sequence). The CDR3 comprises 8 residues, both ends counted. TCR beta CDR3 regions were amplified from RNA transcripts. First-round RT-PCR with HTBI primers amplified the TCR CDR3 region. TCRdb ran MiXCR on the multiplex PCR reads and lists one entry per CDR3 protein. The data contain just over 550,000 distinct CDR3 sequences, 35% to 55% of them seen just once; the ten biggest clones take up roughly 8.2%. Over 18 months, lack of ophthalmopathy progression marked Graves' hyperthyroidism as stable. The chain uses TRBV20-1 and TRBJ2-7. The sequence was collected from a woman between 18 and 29 years old with Graves' hyperthyroidism. Source material: peripheral blood or thyroid tissue (not recorded which). CDR3: CSARDGSS.